This record looks at one T cell receptor (beta chain) sequence and its context. Its antigen is not known. TCRdb processed the reads anew with MiXCR; each CDR3 protein has one entry. The top ten hold around 45% of the sample, which has about half a million distinct CDR3 sequences, approximately 42% seen once. The sample is drawn from a study of T cell repertoires in cytomegalovirus infection. Study-wide background: The public TCR beta signatures pointed to both CMV infection and matching HLA type. Overall study findings and caveats: CMV-specific HLA-C-restricted TCR beta clonotypes dominated the ex vivo response.

This CDR3 is built from 16 residues. Trimming left V 5 bases short and J 2 bases short, with 17 bases between. In germline, CDR1 is SGHVS, CDR2 FNYEAQ. The clonotype originates from a human donor in good health (CMV status not recorded). Some clones in this sample may be carry-over from other donors' samples. Sequenced material: cultured PBMCs, taken from culture after CMV antigen stimulation. V is TRBV7-6 and J is TRBJ2-3, with a tentative D call TRBD1 (5 bases). The DNA for the CDR3 is TGTGCCAGCAGCCCAGGGCCTGGGCGGACCACAGATACGCAGTATTTT. It encodes CASSPGPGRTTDTQYF. Full variable domain (outside the CDR3, taken from reference TRBV7-6 and TRBJ2-3): GAGVSQSPRYKVTKRGQDVALRCDPISGHVSLYWYRQALGQGPEFLTYFNYEAQQDKSGLPNDRFSAERPEGSISTLTIQRTEQRDSAMYRCASSPGPGRTTDTQYFGPGTRLTVL.